Sequencing of this T cell receptor beta chain was carried out in a study of T cell responses to AZD1222 COVID-19 vaccine listed by TCRdb under 2021. For the study in its entirety: AZD1222 recipients with second doses at about 4 weeks or about 12 weeks were pooled, because spike-specific TCR depth and breadth did not differ between schedules. TCR sequencing covered fewer than 250 trial participants: 200 to 210 given two doses of AZD1222 and 26 given two doses of MenACWY control vaccine. Trial participants were enrolled by age into subgroups of 18-55, 56-69 and 70-plus years, and 148, 28 and 57 TCR-sequenced participants, respectively, were included in these subgroups.

CDR1 and CDR2 are drawn from the germline V gene: SGHTA, FQGTGA. Spanning cysteine to phenylalanine, the CDR3 consists of 16 amino acids. Just CDR3 DNA is preserved here, 48 bases in frame from base 1. Clipping removes 5 bases from V and 2 bases from J, with 9 as the unmatched junction base count. Comments on this clone: Its specific antigen is unknown. Base qualities are missing; no much larger clone stands one base away.

The intended sense of this specimen's time point label: baseline before first vaccination. Vaccinee samples came from UK trials COV001 and COV002, including a single-blind randomized controlled phase 2/3 trial of AZD1222 (ChAdOx1 nCoV-19) in healthy adults. For TCRbeta chain sequencing, PBMC samples were collected from trial participants at day 0 and at day 28 after the second dose. The CDR3 regions of human TCRbeta chains were analyzed by immunosequencing. From the authors' description of their analysis: TCRs in the repertoires were compared against a reference library of SARS-CoV-2-specific TCRs that had been generated with the MIRA antigen-specificity platform. Breadth was defined as the fraction of unique TCRs that were SARS-CoV-2-associated. Depth was defined as the fraction of total T cells that were SARS-CoV-2-associated. Using the MIRA data, each spike-specific TCR was assigned both to the spike region to which the TCR was reactive and to a CD4 or CD8 class. Log10-transformed breadth and depth values were compared by one-way ANOVA with Sidak's multiple comparisons tests. TCRdb took this table from immuneACCESS and kept in-frame rearrangements with V and J called. Such tables lack part of the clones; where checked against another copy, unresolved V genes explain under half of the gap, and the rest is unexplained. The V and J calls and the clone size are those of that table, but D and trimming were determined from the DNA. This sample lists over 150,000 clones; 80% to 95% were detected once. The ten largest clones add up to roughly 1.6% of the sample.

Overall study outcomes, separate from this receptor: No day 14 peak-response samples were available, so repertoires were characterized only after the peak T cell response. Conclusions about previously exposed vaccinees are limited, since just five or six AZD1222 recipients were seropositive for SARS-CoV-2 at baseline. After two AZD1222 doses, spike-specific TCR breadth and depth were significantly higher than at day 0 and than in MenACWY recipients. Participants were mostly white British, with more females than males. The authors suggested clonal diversity may have been underestimated. Vaccine-associated CD4 TCRs spanned the whole spike protein, with dominant responses in regions 160-218 and 743-854. The 56-69-year group was small, and its depth increase did not reach significance, likely because of low power. Epitopes outside the regions mutated in the B.1.351 and B.1.1.7 variants were reportedly recognized by nearly half of the unique spike-specific TCRs.

The material was peripheral blood, obtained on day 0 of AZD1222 vaccination. The sequence was collected from an adult in good health. This receptor chain uses TRBV7-3 and TRBJ2-1; TRBD1 matches 7 bases in the middle. The CDR3 protein: CASSPQGPGAYNEQFF. In nucleotides, the sequence is TGTGCCAGCAGCCCACAGGGGCCTGGGGCCTACAATGAGCAGTTCTTC.